This is a list of T cell receptor beta chains from one sample in a study of blood T cell repertoires in COVID-19. Sequenced by immunoSEQ multiplex PCR; TCRdb stores in-frame clones only, minus some. The sample includes more than 15,000 clones, around nine tenths of them seen just once. The sequencing input was peripheral blood. Receptors were obtained from a man aged 60 to 69 with acute or convalescent COVID-19. Each CDR3 is given with its conserved first and last residue. A D gene is named only where the DNA matches it firmly. Some rows have no size entry. The others give once, few or many, or a class for an expanded clone.

TRBV15	TRBJ2-5	-	TRBD1	14	CATSVRTGSETQYF	TGTGCCACCAGCGTACGGACAGGGAGCGAGACCCAGTACTTC
TRBV5-1	TRBJ1-1	once	TRBD1	14	CASSWMGQGGEAFF	TGCGCCAGCAGCTGGATGGGACAGGGTGGTGAAGCTTTCTTT
TRBV27	TRBJ1-5	-	-	15	CASSFSGYSNQPQHF	TGTGCCAGCAGTTTTTCGGGGTATAGCAATCAGCCCCAGCATTTT
TRBV5-1	TRBJ2-3	-	-	11	CASSFADTQYF	TGCGCCAGCAGCTTCGCGGATACGCAGTATTTT
TRBV28	TRBJ2-2	-	TRBD2	16	CASSLPASGRAGELFF	TGTGCCAGCAGCTTACCCGCTAGCGGGAGGGCCGGGGAGCTGTTTTTT
TRBV5-4	TRBJ2-1	-	-	16	CASSLGTGSAYNEQFF	TGTGCCAGCAGCTTGGGAACAGGGAGCGCCTACAATGAGCAGTTCTTC
TRBV11-2	TRBJ1-5	-	-	13	CASSLDGAQPQHF	TGTGCCAGCAGCTTAGATGGAGCTCAGCCCCAGCATTTT
TRBV2	TRBJ2-1	-	TRBD1	15	CASRVDRSSYNEQFF	TGTGCCAGCAGGGTGGACAGGAGCTCCTACAATGAGCAGTTCTTC
TRBV28	TRBJ2-3	once	TRBD2	15	CASSLPAGGTDTQYF	TGTGCCAGCAGTTTGCCAGCGGGAGGCACAGATACGCAGTATTTT
TRBV6-5	TRBJ1-1	few	-	14	CASSSADRRTEAFF	TGTGCCAGCAGTTCCGCGGACAGACGCACTGAAGCTTTCTTT
TRBV28	TRBJ2-3	-	TRBD2	16	CASSLGTSGILDTQYF	TGTGCCAGCAGTTTGGGGACTAGCGGCATACTCGATACGCAGTATTTT
TRBV5-4	TRBJ2-2	-	-	15	CASSLGGIATGELFF	TGTGCCAGCAGCTTGGGCGGGATCGCCACCGGGGAGCTGTTTTTT
TRBV15	TRBJ2-1	few	TRBD1	15	CATSVPGQGPGEQFF	TGTGCCACCAGCGTTCCGGGACAGGGTCCCGGTGAGCAGTTCTTC
TRBV19	TRBJ2-7	-	TRBD1	16	CASSINGQGRSYEQYF	TGTGCCAGTAGTATTAACGGACAGGGTCGATCCTACGAGCAGTACTTC
TRBV10-2	TRBJ2-7	-	-	12	CASSSTNDEQYF	TGCGCCAGCAGTTCCACTAACGACGAGCAGTACTTC
TRBV30	TRBJ2-5	-	-	15	CAWTTLRTGEETQYF	TGTGCCTGGACCACTCTTCGTACAGGTGAAGAGACCCAGTACTTC
TRBV19	TRBJ1-1	-	TRBD1	18	CASSTQTGGSSWKAEAFF	TGTGCCAGTAGTACCCAGACAGGGGGGAGTTCGTGGAAGGCTGAAGCTTTCTTT
TRBV7-9	TRBJ2-7	-	-	13	CASSARLDYEQYF	TGTGCCAGCAGCGCTAGGCTTGACTACGAGCAGTACTTC
TRBV18	TRBJ2-5	-	-	15	CASSPRARNMETQYF	TGTGCCAGCTCACCACGGGCACGCAACATGGAGACCCAGTACTTC
TRBV19	TRBJ1-5	-	TRBD1	18	CASSIGRGTGGGNQPQHF	TGTGCCAGTAGTATAGGGAGGGGCACAGGGGGCGGCAATCAGCCCCAGCATTTT
TRBV6-1	TRBJ1-2	once	TRBD1	16	CASSEAVAGGMGGYTF	TGTGCCAGCAGTGAAGCTGTGGCAGGGGGCATGGGCGGCTACACCTTC
TRBV28	TRBJ2-7	-	TRBD1	15	CASSLGQGRSYEQYF	TGTGCCAGCAGTTTGGGACAGGGCAGGTCCTACGAGCAGTACTTC
TRBV7-8	TRBJ2-3	-	TRBD2	18	CASSLKTSGRGLTDTQYF	TGTGCCAGCAGCTTAAAAACCAGCGGGAGAGGACTCACAGATACGCAGTATTTT
TRBV6-6	TRBJ2-5	-	-	14	CASSYSAGAETQYF	TGTGCCAGCAGTTACTCGGCAGGGGCGGAGACCCAGTACTTC
TRBV7-9	TRBJ2-7	-	TRBD1	15	CASTHLGQGNYEQYF	TGTGCCAGCACACACCTAGGACAGGGGAACTACGAGCAGTACTTC
TRBV6-1	TRBJ2-1	-	-	14	CASSEGLTVNEQFF	TGTGCCAGCAGTGAAGGCTTGACAGTTAATGAGCAGTTCTTC
TRBV5-1	TRBJ2-5	-	-	11	CASSLQETQYF	TGCGCCAGCAGCCTCCAAGAGACCCAGTACTTC
TRBV3-1/TRBV3-2	TRBJ2-7	-	TRBD2	17	CASSQLTTSGGSYEQYF	TGTGCCAGCAGCCAACTCACCACTAGCGGGGGCTCCTACGAGCAGTACTTC
TRBV5-1	TRBJ2-1	-	TRBD2	15	CASSLGGGGAWEQFF	TGCGCCAGCAGCTTGGGCGGCGGGGGGGCTTGGGAGCAGTTCTTC
TRBV13	TRBJ2-3	-	-	16	CASSSPGTPRGDTQYF	TGTGCCAGCAGCAGCCCGGGGACCCCGCGGGGAGATACGCAGTATTTT
TRBV30	TRBJ2-1	-	-	15	CAWSIAAPSYNEQFF	TGTGCCTGGAGTATAGCGGCGCCGTCCTACAATGAGCAGTTCTTC
TRBV5-1	TRBJ1-2	-	-	14	CASSLRGTSYGYTF	TGCGCCAGCAGCTTGCGGGGGACGTCTTATGGCTACACCTTC
TRBV7-8	TRBJ1-1	-	-	15	CASSLGSGMNTEAFF	TGTGCCAGCAGCTTAGGGAGCGGGATGAACACTGAAGCTTTCTTT